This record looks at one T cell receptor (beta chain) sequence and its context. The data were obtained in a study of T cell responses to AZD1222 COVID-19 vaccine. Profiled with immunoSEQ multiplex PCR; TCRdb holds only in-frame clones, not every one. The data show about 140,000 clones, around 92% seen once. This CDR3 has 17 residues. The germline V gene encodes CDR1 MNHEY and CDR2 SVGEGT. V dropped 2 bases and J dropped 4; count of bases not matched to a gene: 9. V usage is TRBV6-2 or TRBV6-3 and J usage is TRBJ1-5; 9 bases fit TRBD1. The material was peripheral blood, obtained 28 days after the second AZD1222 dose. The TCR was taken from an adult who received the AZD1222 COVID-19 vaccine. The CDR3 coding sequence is TGTGCCAGCAGTTACCCGAAAGAAGGGACAGGGAATCAGCCCCAGCATTTT. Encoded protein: CASSYPKEGTGNQPQHF.